Below, 16 T cell receptor beta chains from the same sample are listed, as sequenced in a study of vaccination and CD4 T cells after COVID-19. Oncomine TCR Beta short-read sequencing was applied to DNA from cultured CD4+ T cells. In TCRdb, the PCR reads were re-called with MiXCR into one record per CDR3 protein. The table has about 18,000 distinct CDR3 sequences, over 75% seen once. Indicated treatment: roughly 11-day PBMC culture with coronavirus spike peptide pools or control peptides (ViraFEST assay). Their recognized antigens are unknown. The sample in question was CD4+ T cells from blood, cultured in vitro, obtained after SARS-CoV-2 vaccination. These receptors all stem from a human donor who received a COVID-19 vaccine.

The chain recombines TRBV24-1 with TRBJ1-1, with D maybe TRBD1 (5 bases). The CDR3 is 11 amino acids. V gave up 7 bases and J gave up 6 bases, with 8 bases separating them. Germline V lookup: CDR1 KGHDR, CDR2 SFDVKD. The CDR3 sequence is CATRLGAEAFF. Here the CDR3 DNA reads TGTGCCACCAGGCTAGGGGCTGAAGCTTTCTTT.

V usage is TRBV6-1 and J usage is TRBJ1-4; possibly TRBD1 for D (6 bases). The V gene's germline CDR1 is MNHNS and CDR2 SASEGT. The ends were cut back, 6 bases at V and 8 bases at J, with 13 bases in the middle. This CDR3 has 13 amino acids. CDR3 nucleotide sequence: TGTGCCAGCAGCGGAACAGGGATCGAAAAACTGTTTTTT. It encodes CASSGTGIEKLFF.

V and J are TRBV20-1 and TRBJ1-5; 7 bases fit TRBD1. CDR3 length: 16 amino acids. V lost 1 base to trimming and J lost 2 bases; unmatched junction nucleotides: 8. From germline, CDR1 is DFQATT and CDR2 SNEGSKA (reference sequence). CDR3 coding DNA: TGCAGTGCTAGAGGACAGGGACGCGACGGCAATCAGCCCCAGCATTTT. It encodes CSARGQGRDGNQPQHF.

The V call is TRBV7-9, the J call TRBJ2-3; D uncertain. The CDR3 is 11 residues long. The V end was cut by 5 bases, the J end by 7 bases, with 7 bases between. Germline CDR1 SEHNR, CDR2 FQNEAQ (reference sequence). The CDR3 bases are TGTGCCAGCAGCGAGGCTTATACGCAGTATTTT. Translated, it gives CASSEAYTQYF.

This clonotype was seen a few times. The rearrangement uses TRBV2 and TRBJ1-1, with D possibly being TRBD1 (5 bases). The CDR3 is made up of 14 amino acids. Germline V gives CDR1 SNHLY, CDR2 FYNNEI. The germline V and J ends were trimmed by 1 base and 4 bases, with 10 bases remaining between them. The CDR3 region has the DNA TGTGCCAGCAGTGAAGTCCGGGGGAGCACTGAAGCTTTCTTT. It specifies CASSEVRGSTEAFF.

V gene TRBV6-4 combines with J gene TRBJ2-2, with a possible D match to TRBD1 (5 bases). The CDR3 contains 15 residues. Germline values: CDR1 MRHNA, CDR2 SNTAGT. V lost 4 bases to trimming and J lost 5 bases, with 14 bases between them. The CDR3 reads CASSVQGIGTGELFF. The CDR3 coding sequence is TGTGCCAGCAGTGTCCAGGGCATCGGGACCGGGGAGCTGTTTTTT.

This clonotype was detected a few times. V and J are TRBV11-3 and TRBJ1-1; D is perhaps TRBD1 (6 bases). V shed 4 bases and J shed 11 bases, with 14 bases lying between them. Germline-derived CDR1 and CDR2 are SGHNT and YENEEA. The CDR3 totals 12 residues. Here the CDR3 DNA reads TGTGCCAGCAGCTCGACACAGGGAACGGCTTTCTTT. Translation gives CASSSTQGTAFF.

The genes are TRBV28 and TRBJ1-6; 8 bases align to TRBD1. Germline V CDR1 and CDR2: MDHEN, SYDVKM. V lost 9 bases and J lost 2; bases outside the gene matches: 3. This CDR3 is 14 amino acids long. Here the CDR3 DNA reads TGTGCCAGTAAGACAGGGGCCTATAATTCACCCCTCCACTTT. This codes for CASKTGAYNSPLHF.

V is TRBV20-1 and J is TRBJ1-6; 11 bases are a match to TRBD1. The J segment lost 7 bases and the V segment lost 0 bases, leaving 2 bases of the junction unmatched. Germline CDR1 is DFQATT and CDR2 is SNEGSKA (reference sequence). There are 15 residues in the CDR3. For the CDR3, the DNA is TGCAGTGCTAGAGATTGGGACAGGGGGAATTCACCCCTCCACTTT. It encodes CSARDWDRGNSPLHF.

The chain employs TRBV20-1 and TRBJ1-1; D not certain. CDR1 DFQATT and CDR2 SNEGSKA come from the germline V gene (reference sequence). Trimming left V 1 base short and J 0 bases short, with 18 bases between. The CDR3 totals 17 residues. CDR3 amino acids: CSARGAGSAYMNTEAFF. CDR3 bases: TGCAGTGCTAGAGGGGCGGGCTCGGCTTACATGAACACTGAAGCTTTCTTT.

This chain joins TRBV30 and TRBJ1-5; TRBD1 might be the D (6 bases). The germline V gene has CDR1 GTSNPN and CDR2 SVGIG (reference sequence). The CDR3 is 14 amino acids. The V gene lost 3 bases and the J gene lost 8 bases, with 17 bases spanning the gap. The CDR3 DNA follows: TGTGCCTGGAGCCGGGACACCCTAAGGGAGCCCCAGCATTTT. Translating it yields CAWSRDTLREPQHF.

This clonotype showed up just a few times. The chain joins TRBV30 to TRBJ1-5; 8 nucleotides match TRBD1. Trimming at V came to 0 bases and at J to 5 bases, leaving 0 bases not matched to a gene. The CDR3 runs to 13 residues. From germline, CDR1 is GTSNPN and CDR2 SVGIG (reference sequence). CDR3 loop: CAWSVQGDQPQHF. The DNA for the CDR3 is TGTGCCTGGAGTGTACAGGGGGATCAGCCCCAGCATTTT.

The J gene is TRBJ1-3, the V gene TRBV4-1, with TRBD1 matching 8 bases. The trim removed 1 base at V and 4 bases at J, leaving 6 bases unmatched. This CDR3 has 16 amino acids. The germline CDR1 and CDR2 sequences are MGHRA and YSYEKL. CDR3 sequence reads: CASSQGRGLSGNTIYF. The DNA for the CDR3 is TGCGCCAGCAGCCAAGGCAGGGGGCTTTCCGGAAACACCATATATTTT.

The V call is TRBV19, the J call TRBJ1-6; D gene unclear. Between the trimmed V and J ends, which lost 3 bases and 2 bases, there was a span of 8 bases. CDR3 length: 15 residues. From germline, CDR1 is LNHDA and CDR2 SQIVND (reference sequence). CDR3 DNA: TGTGCCAGTAGTATTGGGGAGGCCTATAATTCACCCCTCCACTTT. Protein sequence: CASSIGEAYNSPLHF. Together with reference TRBV19 and TRBJ1-6, the CDR3 gives the full variable domain: DGGITQSPKYLFRKEGQNVTLSCEQNLNHDAMYWYRQDPGQGLRLIYYSQIVNDFQKGDIAEGYSVSREKKESFPLTVTSAQKNPTAFYLCASSIGEAYNSPLHFGNGTRLTVT.

This clonotype is a singleton in its sample. This chain connects TRBV20-1 to TRBJ2-4; 16 bases line up with TRBD2. In germline, CDR1 is DFQATT, CDR2 SNEGSKA (reference sequence). The CDR3 consists of 18 residues. J lost 3 bases, V lost 2 bases, and 7 bases had no gene match. The CDR3 reads CSARSGTSGGADKNIQYF. CDR3 DNA: TGCAGTGCTAGATCGGGGACTAGCGGGGGGGCCGACAAAAACATTCAGTACTTC.

This clonotype turned up a few times. The rearrangement links TRBV14 to TRBJ1-2; 8 bases align to TRBD1. The CDR3 runs 16 residues. V dropped 2 bases and J dropped 2; count of bases not matched to a gene: 7. Germline loops: CDR1 SGHDN, CDR2 FVKESK. The CDR3 DNA follows: TGTGCCAGCAGCCAAATAAAGGACAGGGCAAACTATGGCTACACCTTC. Translation gives CASSQIKDRANYGYTF.